Listed here is a single T cell receptor (beta chain). This entry belongs to a study of cytomegalovirus exposure and HLA in healthy donors. Vbeta (60) and Jbeta (13) primers were used in the PCR. The table came from immunoSEQ multiplex PCR; TCRdb's copy has only in-frame clones and leaves some out. Among 95,000 to 150,000 clones, 70% to 85% were seen once, and the ten largest hold over 2.5%. The CDR3 is made up of 14 amino acids. Germline loops: CDR1 MNHNS, CDR2 SASEGT. Trimming took off 1 base at V and 6 bases at J, with 10 bases between the two ends. Sample: PBMCs. The sequence was obtained from a woman aged 45-65 years in good health and CMV-seronegative. The chain couples TRBV6-1 to TRBJ1-5, with a tentative D call TRBD1 (5 bases). CDR3: CASSEGGGTQPQHF. The DNA of the CDR3 is TGTGCCAGCAGTGAAGGGGGGGGGACTCAGCCCCAGCATTTT.